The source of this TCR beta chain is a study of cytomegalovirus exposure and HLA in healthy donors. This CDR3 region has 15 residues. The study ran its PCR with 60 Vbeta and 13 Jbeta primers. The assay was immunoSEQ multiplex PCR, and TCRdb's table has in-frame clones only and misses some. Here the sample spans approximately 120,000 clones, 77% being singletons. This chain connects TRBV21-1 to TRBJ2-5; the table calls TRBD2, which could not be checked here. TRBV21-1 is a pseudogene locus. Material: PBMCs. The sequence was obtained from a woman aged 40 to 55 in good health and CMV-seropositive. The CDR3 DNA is TGTGCCAGGGGCCTAGCGGGAGAAGTAGGAGAGACCCAGTACTTC. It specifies CARGLAGEVGETQYF.